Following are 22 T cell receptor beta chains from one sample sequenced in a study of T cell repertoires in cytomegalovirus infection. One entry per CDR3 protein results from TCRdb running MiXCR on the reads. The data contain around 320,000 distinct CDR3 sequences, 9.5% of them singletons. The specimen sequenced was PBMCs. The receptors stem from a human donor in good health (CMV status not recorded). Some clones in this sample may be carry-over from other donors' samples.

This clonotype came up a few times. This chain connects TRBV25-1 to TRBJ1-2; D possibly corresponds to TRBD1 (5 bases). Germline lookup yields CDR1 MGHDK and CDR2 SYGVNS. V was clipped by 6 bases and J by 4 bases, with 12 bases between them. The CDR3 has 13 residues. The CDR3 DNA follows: TGTGCCAGCAGAGGAGACAGCTTCTATGGCTACACCTTC. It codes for CASRGDSFYGYTF.

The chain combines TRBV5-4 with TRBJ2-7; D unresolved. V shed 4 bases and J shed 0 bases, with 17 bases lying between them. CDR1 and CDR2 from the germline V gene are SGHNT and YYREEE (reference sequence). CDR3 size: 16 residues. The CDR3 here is CASSPYPPQSSYEQYF. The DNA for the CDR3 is TGTGCCAGCAGCCCCTATCCTCCACAGAGCTCCTACGAGCAGTACTTC.

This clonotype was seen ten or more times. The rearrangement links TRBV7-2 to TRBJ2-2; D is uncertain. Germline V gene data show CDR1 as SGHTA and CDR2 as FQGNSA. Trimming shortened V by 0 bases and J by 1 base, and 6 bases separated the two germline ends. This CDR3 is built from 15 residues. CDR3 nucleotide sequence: TGTGCCAGCAGCTTAGCGGCCAGGAACACCGGGGAGCTGTTTTTT. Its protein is CASSLAARNTGELFF. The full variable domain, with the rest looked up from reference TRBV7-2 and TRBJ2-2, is GAGVSQSPSNKVTEKGKDVELRCDPISGHTALYWYRQSLGQGLEFLIYFQGNSAPDKSGLPSDRFSAERTGGSVSTLTIQRTQQEDSAVYLCASSLAARNTGELFFGEGSRLTVL.

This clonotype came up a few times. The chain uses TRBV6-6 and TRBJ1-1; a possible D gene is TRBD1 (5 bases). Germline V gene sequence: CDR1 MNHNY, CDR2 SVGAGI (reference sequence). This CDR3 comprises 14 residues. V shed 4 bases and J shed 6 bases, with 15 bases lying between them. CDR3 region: CASSFSTETPEAFF. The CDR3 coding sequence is TGTGCCAGCAGTTTCTCGACAGAAACCCCTGAAGCTTTCTTT.

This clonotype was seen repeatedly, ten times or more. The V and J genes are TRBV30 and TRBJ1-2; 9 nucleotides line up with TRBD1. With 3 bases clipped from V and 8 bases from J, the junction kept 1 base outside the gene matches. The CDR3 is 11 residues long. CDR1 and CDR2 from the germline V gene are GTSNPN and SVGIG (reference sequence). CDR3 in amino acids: CAWRGTGGYTF. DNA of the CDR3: TGTGCCTGGAGAGGGACAGGGGGCTACACCTTC.

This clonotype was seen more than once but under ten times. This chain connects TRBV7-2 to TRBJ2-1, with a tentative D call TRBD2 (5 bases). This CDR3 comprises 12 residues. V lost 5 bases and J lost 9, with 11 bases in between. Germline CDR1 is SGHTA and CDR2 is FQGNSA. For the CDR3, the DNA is TGTGCCAGCAGCCGTTGGAGGACTGAGCAGTTCTTC. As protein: CASSRWRTEQFF.

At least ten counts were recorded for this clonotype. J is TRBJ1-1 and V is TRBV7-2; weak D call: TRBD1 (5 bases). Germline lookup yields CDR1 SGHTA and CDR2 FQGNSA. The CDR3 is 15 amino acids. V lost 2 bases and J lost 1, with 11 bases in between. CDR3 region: CASSLLGRANTEAFF. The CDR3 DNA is TGTGCCAGCAGCTTACTGGGACGGGCGAACACTGAAGCTTTCTTT.

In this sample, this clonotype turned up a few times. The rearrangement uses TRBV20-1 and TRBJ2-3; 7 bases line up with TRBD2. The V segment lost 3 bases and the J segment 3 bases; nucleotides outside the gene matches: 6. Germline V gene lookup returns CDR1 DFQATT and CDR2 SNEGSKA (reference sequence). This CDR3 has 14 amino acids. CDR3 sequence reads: CSASLGGRTDTQYF. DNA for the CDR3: TGCAGTGCTAGTTTGGGAGGGCGGACAGATACGCAGTATTTT.

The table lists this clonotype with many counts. The CDR3: CASSFARSSYEQYF. In DNA form, the CDR3 reads TGTGCCAGCAGCTTTGCCAGAAGCTCCTACGAGCAGTACTTC. The chain couples TRBV11-2 to TRBJ2-7; D is ambiguous. Germline CDR1 and CDR2: SGHAT and FQNNGV. Between the trimmed V and J ends, which lost 3 bases and 0 bases, there was a span of 9 bases. The CDR3 is 14 residues long.

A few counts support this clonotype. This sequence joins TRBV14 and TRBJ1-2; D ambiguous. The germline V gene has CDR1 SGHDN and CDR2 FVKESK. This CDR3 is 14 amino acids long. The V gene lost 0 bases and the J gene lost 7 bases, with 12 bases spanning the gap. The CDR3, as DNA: TGTGCCAGCAGCCAAGATTTAGGAGGATTTGGCTACACCTTC. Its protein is CASSQDLGGFGYTF.

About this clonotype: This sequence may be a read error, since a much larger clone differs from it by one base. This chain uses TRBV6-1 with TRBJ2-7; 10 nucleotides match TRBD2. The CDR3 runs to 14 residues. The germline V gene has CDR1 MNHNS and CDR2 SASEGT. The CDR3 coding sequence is TGTGCCAGCAGCCAAGCGGGGGGGGTCTACGAGCGGTACTTC. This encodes CASSQAGGVYERYF.

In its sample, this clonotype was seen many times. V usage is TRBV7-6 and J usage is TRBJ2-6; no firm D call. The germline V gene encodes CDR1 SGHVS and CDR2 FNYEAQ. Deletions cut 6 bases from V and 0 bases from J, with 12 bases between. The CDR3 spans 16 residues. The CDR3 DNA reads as TGTGCCAGCAGTCAAAACATCCCCTCTGGGGCCAACGTCCTGACTTTC. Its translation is CASSQNIPSGANVLTF.

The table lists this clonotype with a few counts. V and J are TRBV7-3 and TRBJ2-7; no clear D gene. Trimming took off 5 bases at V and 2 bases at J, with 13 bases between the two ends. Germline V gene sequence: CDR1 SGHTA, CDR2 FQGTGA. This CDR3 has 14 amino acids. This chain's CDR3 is CASSLYDGAYEQYF. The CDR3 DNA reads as TGTGCCAGCAGCCTATACGATGGGGCCTACGAGCAGTACTTC.

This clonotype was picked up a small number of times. The CDR3 nucleotides are TGTGCCTGGAGTGTCTTTGGTTCTTCCTACGAGCAGTACTTC. This gives the protein CAWSVFGSSYEQYF. The gene calls are TRBV30 and TRBJ2-7, with D hard to call. CDR3 length: 14 residues. Deletions cut 0 bases from V and 1 base from J, with 10 bases between. CDR1 and CDR2 (germline): GTSNPN, SVGIG (reference sequence).

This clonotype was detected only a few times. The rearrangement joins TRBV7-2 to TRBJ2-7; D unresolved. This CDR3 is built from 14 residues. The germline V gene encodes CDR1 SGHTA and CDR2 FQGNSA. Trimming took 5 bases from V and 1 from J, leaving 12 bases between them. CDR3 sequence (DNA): TGTGCCAGCAGCGCTAAGCCCGGTTCCTACGAGCAGTACTTC. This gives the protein CASSAKPGSYEQYF.

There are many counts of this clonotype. The CDR3 loop is CASSLARHTLGNEQFF. The CDR3 DNA reads TGTGCCAGCAGCTTAGCGCGCCATACCTTGGGGAATGAGCAGTTCTTC. This chain joins TRBV7-2 and TRBJ2-1; D is undetermined. CDR3 size: 16 residues. V shed 0 bases and J shed 7 bases, with 16 bases lying between them. Germline V lookup: CDR1 SGHTA, CDR2 FQGNSA.

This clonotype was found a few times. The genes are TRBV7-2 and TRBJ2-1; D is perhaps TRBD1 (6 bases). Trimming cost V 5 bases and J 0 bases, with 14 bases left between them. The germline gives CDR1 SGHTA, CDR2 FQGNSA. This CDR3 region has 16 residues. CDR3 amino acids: CASSKQGSRSYNEQFF. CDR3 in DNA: TGTGCCAGCAGCAAACAGGGAAGTCGCTCCTACAATGAGCAGTTCTTC.

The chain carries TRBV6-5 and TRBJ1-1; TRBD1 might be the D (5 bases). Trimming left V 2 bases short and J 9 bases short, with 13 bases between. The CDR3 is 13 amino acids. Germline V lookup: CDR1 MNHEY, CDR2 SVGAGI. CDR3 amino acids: CASSYAGKYKAFF. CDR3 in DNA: TGTGCCAGCAGTTACGCAGGGAAGTATAAAGCTTTCTTT.

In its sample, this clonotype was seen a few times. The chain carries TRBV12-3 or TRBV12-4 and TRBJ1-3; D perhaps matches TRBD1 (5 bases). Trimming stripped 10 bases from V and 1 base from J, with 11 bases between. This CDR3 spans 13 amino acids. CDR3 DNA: TGTGCCATCACGGGGGGGTCTGGAAACACCATATATTTT. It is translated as CAITGGSGNTIYF.

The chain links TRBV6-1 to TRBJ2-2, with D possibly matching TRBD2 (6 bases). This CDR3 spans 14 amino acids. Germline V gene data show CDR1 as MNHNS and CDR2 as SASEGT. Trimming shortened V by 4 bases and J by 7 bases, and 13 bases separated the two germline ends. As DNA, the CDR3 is TGTGCCAGCAGTGTTCTCCGGGAGAGCGGGGAGCTGTTTTTT. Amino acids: CASSVLRESGELFF.

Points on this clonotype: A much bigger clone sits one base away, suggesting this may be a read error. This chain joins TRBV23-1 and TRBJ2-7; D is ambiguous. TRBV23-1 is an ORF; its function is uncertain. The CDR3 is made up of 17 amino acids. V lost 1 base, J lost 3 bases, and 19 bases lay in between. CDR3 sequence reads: CASSQFWPRDMDYEQYF. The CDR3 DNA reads TGCGCCAGCAGTCAATTTTGGCCAAGGGATATGGACTACGAGCAGTACTTC.

Here the CDR3 reads CASSIKGTATEAFF. CDR3 nucleotide sequence: TGTGCCAGTAGTATAAAGGGGACTGCCACTGAAGCTTTCTTT. V and J are TRBV19 and TRBJ1-1, with D possibly TRBD1 on 5 matching bases. Germline CDR1 reads LNHDA; CDR2 reads SQIVND (reference sequence). Trimming shortened V by 2 bases and J by 4 bases, and 11 bases separated the two germline ends. The CDR3 is 14 residues long. Full variable domain (rest looked up from reference TRBV19 and TRBJ1-1): DGGITQSPKYLFRKEGQNVTLSCEQNLNHDAMYWYRQDPGQGLRLIYYSQIVNDFQKGDIAEGYSVSREKKESFPLTVTSAQKNPTAFYLCASSIKGTATEAFFGQGTRLTVV.